The 17 T cell receptor beta chains presented below share a single source sample, sequenced in a study (dated by TCRdb to about 2016). The receptor library was made with RT-PCR. These reads were obtained on an Illumina MiSeq. The public reads were reanalyzed by TCRdb: fastp trimming at Q25, MiXCR alignment, in-frame beta chains only. Every distinct CDR3 protein forms one entry, paired with its most common genes and DNA. The sample table shows fewer than 800,000 distinct CDR3 sequences, and 14% are seen once. The ten largest clones capture 3.6% of the sample. Sequenced input: memory CD4+ T cells from blood. The receptors come from a female donor in good health, serving as a healthy control.

This clonotype was detected ten times or more. This chain uses TRBV20-1 with TRBJ2-2; D is tentatively TRBD1 or TRBD2 (5 bases each). The germline V gene has CDR1 DFQATT and CDR2 SNEGSKA (reference sequence). The CDR3 contains 13 residues. The V and J ends lost 6 bases and 10 bases respectively, with 18 bases between them. CDR3 protein: CSAPKGSGAELFF. Written as DNA, the CDR3 is TGCAGTGCCCCCAAGGGGAGCGGTGCGGAGCTGTTTTTT.

The chain recombines TRBV28 with TRBJ2-3, with 7 bases that match TRBD2. After removal of 4 bases from V and 0 bases from J, the junction contained 7 bases not matched to a gene. This CDR3 is built from 16 residues. Germline values: CDR1 MDHEN, CDR2 SYDVKM. DNA of the CDR3: TGTGCCAGCAGTTCGGCTAGCGGTCCTAGCACAGATACGCAGTATTTT. Translating gives CASSSASGPSTDTQYF.

The sample holds many counts of this clonotype. The chain joins TRBV11-2 to TRBJ2-1; maybe TRBD2 (5 bases). The CDR3 runs 13 residues. Trimming cost V 1 base and J 5 bases, with 6 bases left between them. Germline CDR1 is SGHAT and CDR2 is FQNNGV. CDR3 nucleotide sequence: TGTGCCAGCAGCTTAGTACTAGACAATGAGCAGTTCTTC. Amino acids: CASSLVLDNEQFF.

The gene calls are TRBV19 and TRBJ2-7; 7 positions match TRBD2. V was pared by 3 bases and J by 5 bases, with 7 bases of the junction left unmatched. Germline V gene lookup returns CDR1 LNHDA and CDR2 SQIVND (reference sequence). There are 14 residues in the CDR3. This chain's CDR3 is CASSIVAGVHEQYF. Here the CDR3 DNA reads TGTGCCAGTAGTATTGTGGCGGGAGTCCACGAGCAGTACTTC.

The rearrangement joins TRBV9 to TRBJ2-7; TRBD2 agrees at 8 bases. The CDR3 spans 14 residues. V lost 4 bases to trimming and J lost 0 bases; unmatched junction nucleotides: 3. Germline CDR1 reads SGDLS; CDR2 reads YYNGEE. CDR3 protein: CASSRREVSYEQYF. The CDR3 DNA reads as TGTGCCAGCAGCCGGCGGGAGGTCTCCTACGAGCAGTACTTC.

The rearrangement uses TRBV28 and TRBJ1-2, with a weak D call TRBD1 (6 bases). CDR1 is MDHEN and CDR2 is SYDVKM in the germline V gene. CDR3 size: 15 residues. Trimming removed 6 bases at V and 4 bases at J, with 18 bases between. CDR3 DNA: TGTGCCAGCAGGCCCCCGGGGGGCCTCACCTATGGCTACACCTTC. It translates to CASRPPGGLTYGYTF.

This clonotype was seen more than once but under ten times. The rearrangement uses TRBV27 and TRBJ2-7; the D gene is possibly TRBD2 (6 bases). V lost 6 bases to trimming and J lost 1 base, with 16 bases between them. The CDR3 has 15 residues. The germline V gene encodes CDR1 MNHEY and CDR2 SMNVEV (reference sequence). The CDR3 reads CASSWAGQGSYEQYF. DNA of the CDR3: TGTGCCAGCAGCTGGGCGGGGCAGGGTTCCTACGAGCAGTACTTC.

This clonotype was counted only a few times. The chain is built from TRBV5-1 and TRBJ1-4, with D perhaps TRBD1 (5 bases). From germline, CDR1 is SGHRS and CDR2 YFSETQ. The V end lost 3 bases, the J end lost 5 bases, and 8 bases lay between the germline ends. The CDR3 contains 13 residues. In DNA form, the CDR3 reads TGCGCCAGCAGCTCCGGGGGAAATGAAAAACTGTTTTTT. Protein: CASSSGGNEKLFF. Based on the CDR3 plus reference TRBV5-1 and TRBJ1-4, the full variable domain is KAGVTQTPRYLIKTRGQQVTLSCSPISGHRSVSWYQQTPGQGLQFLFEYFSETQRNKGNFPGRFSGRQFSNSRSEMNVSTLELGDSALYLCASSSGGNEKLFFGSGTQLSVL.

J is TRBJ1-1 and V is TRBV20-1; maybe TRBD1 (5 bases). The CDR3 loop spans 13 amino acids. The ends were cut back, 3 bases at V and 7 bases at J, with 15 bases in the middle. CDR1 and CDR2 from the germline V gene are DFQATT and SNEGSKA (reference sequence). CDR3 sequence reads: CSARGTALFEAFF. As DNA, the CDR3 is TGCAGTGCTAGGGGGACCGCGCTGTTTGAAGCTTTCTTT.

Many counts were recorded for this clonotype. The chain joins TRBV6-5 to TRBJ1-2; no definite D call. The CDR3 is 14 residues long. The V end was cut by 0 bases, the J end by 5 bases, with 10 bases between. Germline CDR1 reads MNHEY; CDR2 reads SVGAGI. DNA of the CDR3: TGTGCCAGCAGTTACTCCGGACCGAAATATGGCTACACCTTC. Its protein product is CASSYSGPKYGYTF.

The CDR3 region is CASSGGGSGANVLTF. Written as DNA, the CDR3 is TGTGCCAGCAGTGGAGGGGGGTCTGGGGCCAACGTCCTGACTTTC. The chain recombines TRBV28 with TRBJ2-6, with D possibly called TRBD1 or TRBD2 (6 bases each). The CDR3 runs to 15 residues. The V and J ends lost 5 bases and 1 base respectively, with 9 bases between them. The germline V gene has CDR1 MDHEN and CDR2 SYDVKM.

This chain connects TRBV20-1 to TRBJ2-3; D not resolved. This CDR3 is 14 amino acids long. The V end lost 0 bases, the J end lost 0 bases, and 7 bases lay between the germline ends. The V gene's germline CDR1 is DFQATT and CDR2 SNEGSKA (reference sequence). CDR3 nucleotide sequence: TGCAGTGCTAGAGATCAGACTAGCACAGATACGCAGTATTTT. It is translated as CSARDQTSTDTQYF.

This chain links TRBV12-3 or TRBV12-4 with TRBJ1-4; D might be TRBD1 (5 bases). V was cut by 5 bases and J by 7 bases, with 14 bases left in between. CDR3 length: 14 amino acids. The CDR3 bases are TGTGCCAGCAGTCGAAAGAGGGGAGGTGAAAAACTGTTTTTT. Translation gives CASSRKRGGEKLFF.

This clonotype was recorded only once. This sequence joins TRBV28 and TRBJ2-7, with 12 bases fitting TRBD1. Trimming at V came to 5 bases and at J to 4 bases, leaving 9 bases not matched to a gene. The CDR3 runs 16 residues. Germline V gene data show CDR1 as MDHEN and CDR2 as SYDVKM. The CDR3 reads CASSHTPGQGAYEQYF. CDR3 in DNA: TGTGCCAGCAGTCACACGCCGGGACAGGGGGCTTACGAGCAGTACTTC.

This clonotype was counted between two and nine times. V and J are TRBV9 and TRBJ2-2, with no clear D. Trimming pared 0 bases from V and 5 bases from J, leaving 8 bases between. CDR1 is SGDLS and CDR2 is YYNGEE in the germline V gene. The CDR3 is 14 residues long. The CDR3 bases are TGTGCCAGCAGCGTAGTGGACGGGACCGGGGAGCTGTTTTTT. It codes for CASSVVDGTGELFF.

The V call is TRBV3-1, the J call TRBJ2-7; the D gene is possibly TRBD2 (5 bases). V was clipped by 1 base and J by 4 bases, with 11 bases between them. CDR1 is LGHDT, CDR2 YNNKEL, per germline (reference sequence). The CDR3 totals 14 residues. CDR3: CASSQGTAGYEQYF. In DNA, the CDR3 is TGTGCCAGCAGCCAAGGGACGGCGGGTTACGAGCAGTACTTC.

This clonotype has just a few counts. This sequence joins TRBV6-6 and TRBJ2-4, with no clear D. CDR3 length: 12 residues. From germline, CDR1 is MNHNY and CDR2 SVGAGI (reference sequence). Trimming stripped 5 bases from V and 8 bases from J, with 10 bases between. DNA of the CDR3: TGTGCCAGCAGTCTCGCTACTGACATTCAGTACTTC. The encoded protein is CASSLATDIQYF.